This T cell receptor beta chain appears in the sequencing data of a study of memory CD4+ T cells and cytomegalovirus serostatus. Across the study: Healthy Belgian adult donors included nine or ten CMV-positive and fewer than 25 CMV-negative people.

In regard to this clone: Its antigen is not identified. The junction does not match germline at one end; this may be a read error.

The CDR3 length is 13 residues. CDR1 and CDR2 from the germline V gene are SNHLY and FYNNEI. TCRdb's copy holds only in-frame clones and misses some; the assay was immunoSEQ multiplex PCR. The table has roughly 50,000 clones, 70% to 80% seen once; the top ten hold 1.6%. The sort gate was single viable CD3+CD4+CD8-CD45RO+ cells for memory CD4+ T cells. After thawing, CD4+ T cells were positively selected. General study results and limits: About 40% of the roughly 160 known CMV-associated TCRbeta sequences appeared in CD4+ memory. The CMV-associated TCR signature appears largely within the CD4+ memory repertoire.

The chain carries TRBV2 and TRBJ2-7; D gene unclear. Sequencing was performed on memory CD4+ T cells from blood. The clonotype originates from an adult in good health and CMV-seronegative. The DNA of the CDR3 is TGTGCCAGCAGTTTACTCCAGTCCTCCGAGCAGTACTTC. Translated: CASSLLQSSEQYF.